The entry below describes one TCR beta chain. The antigen is unknown. The data belong to a study of blood T cells in healthy people across ages. Points from the study as a whole: Greater diversity and more naive CD4+ cells were seen in long-lived donors than in aged donors.

Using a J-beta primer mix together with a sample-barcoded 5' primer, a second PCR was run for about 7 to 12 cycles. TCRdb itself ran the 5' RACE reads through MiXCR, one entry per CDR3 protein. The sample has around 500,000 distinct CDR3 sequences, 27% seen once. The CDR3 consists of 14 residues. Germline CDR1 reads SEHNR; CDR2 reads FQNEAQ (reference sequence). Deletions cut 5 bases from V and 0 bases from J, with 5 bases between. In addition, the sample was reused for a study of T cells of mothers and their children. That work states: Donation involved a few healthy Caucasian mothers and the six children that they had. Pairs that are related and pairs that are unrelated have TCR recombination output shaped similarly by thymic selection.

The sequenced sample was blood. This sequence joins TRBV7-9 and TRBJ1-6; D gene uncertain. The TCR originated in a boy aged 2 to 10 in good health. The CDR3, as DNA: TGTGCCAGCAGCCGTAGCTCCTATAATTCACCCCTCCACTTT. This sequence encodes CASSRSSYNSPLHF.